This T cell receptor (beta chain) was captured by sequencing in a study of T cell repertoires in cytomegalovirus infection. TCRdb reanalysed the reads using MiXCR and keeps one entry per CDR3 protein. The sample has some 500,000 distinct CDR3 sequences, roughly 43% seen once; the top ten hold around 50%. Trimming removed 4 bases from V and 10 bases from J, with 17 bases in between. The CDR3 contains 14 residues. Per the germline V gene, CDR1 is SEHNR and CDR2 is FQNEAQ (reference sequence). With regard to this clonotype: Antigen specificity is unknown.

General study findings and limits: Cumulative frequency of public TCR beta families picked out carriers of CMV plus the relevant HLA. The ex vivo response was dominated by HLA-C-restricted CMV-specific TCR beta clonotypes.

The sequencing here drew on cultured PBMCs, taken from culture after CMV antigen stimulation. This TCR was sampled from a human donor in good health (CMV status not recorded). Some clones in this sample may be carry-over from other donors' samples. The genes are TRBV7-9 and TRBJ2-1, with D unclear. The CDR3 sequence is CASSSRLVGEEQFF. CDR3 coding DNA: TGTGCCAGCAGCTCACGGCTAGTAGGAGAGGAGCAGTTCTTC.